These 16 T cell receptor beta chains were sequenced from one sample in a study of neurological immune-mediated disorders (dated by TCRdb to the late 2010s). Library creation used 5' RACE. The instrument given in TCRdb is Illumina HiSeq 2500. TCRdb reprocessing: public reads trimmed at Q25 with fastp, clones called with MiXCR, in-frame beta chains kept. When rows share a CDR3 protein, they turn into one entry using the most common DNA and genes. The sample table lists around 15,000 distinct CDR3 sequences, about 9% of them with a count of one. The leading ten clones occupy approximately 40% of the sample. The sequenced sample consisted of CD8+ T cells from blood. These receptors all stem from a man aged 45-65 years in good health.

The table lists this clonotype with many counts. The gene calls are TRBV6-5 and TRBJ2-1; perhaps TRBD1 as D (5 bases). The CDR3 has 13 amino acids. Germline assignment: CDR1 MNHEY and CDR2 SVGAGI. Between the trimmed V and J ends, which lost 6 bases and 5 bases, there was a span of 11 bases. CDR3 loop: CASSDVGHNEQFF. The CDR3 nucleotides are TGTGCCAGCAGCGACGTGGGGCACAATGAGCAGTTCTTC.

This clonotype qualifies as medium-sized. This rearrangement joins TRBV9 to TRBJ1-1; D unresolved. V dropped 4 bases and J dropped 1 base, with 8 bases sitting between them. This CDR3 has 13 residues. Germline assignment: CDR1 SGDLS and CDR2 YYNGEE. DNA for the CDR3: TGTGCCAGCAGCCCGGGAGGGAACACTGAAGCTTTCTTT. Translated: CASSPGGNTEAFF.

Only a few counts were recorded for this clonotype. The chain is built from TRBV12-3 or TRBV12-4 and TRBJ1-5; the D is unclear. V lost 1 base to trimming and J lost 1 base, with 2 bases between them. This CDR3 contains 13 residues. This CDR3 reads CASSLGSNQPQHF. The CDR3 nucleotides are TGTGCCAGCAGTTTAGGGAGCAATCAGCCCCAGCATTTT.

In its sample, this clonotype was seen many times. In DNA, the CDR3 is TGTGCCAGCAGCCCCGGAGGGTCGGGTGAGCAGTTCTTC. Its protein product is CASSPGGSGEQFF. The gene calls are TRBV6-1 and TRBJ2-1, with a possible D match to TRBD2 (6 bases). The V end lost 6 bases, the J end lost 9 bases, and 15 bases lay between the germline ends. The CDR3 is 13 residues long. CDR1 and CDR2 (germline): MNHNS, SASEGT.

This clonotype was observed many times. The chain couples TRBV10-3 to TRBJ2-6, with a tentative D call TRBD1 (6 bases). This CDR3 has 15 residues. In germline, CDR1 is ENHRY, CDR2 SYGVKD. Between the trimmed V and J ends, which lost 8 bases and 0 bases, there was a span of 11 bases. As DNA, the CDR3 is TGTGCCATCGCGAAACAGGGCTCTGGGGCCAACGTCCTGACTTTC. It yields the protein CAIAKQGSGANVLTF.

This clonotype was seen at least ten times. CDR3 region: CSVEVSGNSGNTIYF. The CDR3 region has the DNA TGCAGCGTTGAAGTGTCAGGGAACTCTGGAAACACCATATATTTT. The rearrangement uses TRBV29-1 and TRBJ1-3, with TRBD1 as a possible D gene (5 bases). Trimming removed 1 base at V and 0 bases at J, with 10 bases between. Germline lookup yields CDR1 SQVTM and CDR2 ANQGSEA. CDR3 length: 15 residues.

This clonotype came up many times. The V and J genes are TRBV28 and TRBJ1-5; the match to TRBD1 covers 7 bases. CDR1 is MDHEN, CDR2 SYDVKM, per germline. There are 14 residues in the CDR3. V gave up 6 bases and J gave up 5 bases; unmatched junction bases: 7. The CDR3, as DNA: TGTGCCAGCAGAGACACAGGGGAGCATCAGCCCCAGCATTTT. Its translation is CASRDTGEHQPQHF.

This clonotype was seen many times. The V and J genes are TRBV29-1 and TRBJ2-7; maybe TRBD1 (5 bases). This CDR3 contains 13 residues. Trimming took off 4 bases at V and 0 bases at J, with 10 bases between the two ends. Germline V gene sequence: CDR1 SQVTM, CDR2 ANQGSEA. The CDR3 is CSVVSGNSYEQYF. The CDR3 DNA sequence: TGCAGCGTTGTTTCAGGGAACTCCTACGAGCAGTACTTC.

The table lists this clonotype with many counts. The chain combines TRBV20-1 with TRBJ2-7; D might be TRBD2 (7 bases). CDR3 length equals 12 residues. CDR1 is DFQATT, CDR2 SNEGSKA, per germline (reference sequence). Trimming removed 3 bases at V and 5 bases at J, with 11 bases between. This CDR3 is CSASGEGDEQYF. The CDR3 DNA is TGCAGTGCTAGCGGGGAGGGGGACGAGCAGTACTTC.

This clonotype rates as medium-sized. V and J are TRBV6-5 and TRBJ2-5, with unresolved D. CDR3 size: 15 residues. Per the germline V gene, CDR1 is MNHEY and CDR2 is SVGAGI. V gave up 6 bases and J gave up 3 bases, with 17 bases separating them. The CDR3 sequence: CASSSSPARKETQYF. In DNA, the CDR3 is TGTGCCAGCAGCTCCTCCCCGGCGAGGAAAGAGACCCAGTACTTC.

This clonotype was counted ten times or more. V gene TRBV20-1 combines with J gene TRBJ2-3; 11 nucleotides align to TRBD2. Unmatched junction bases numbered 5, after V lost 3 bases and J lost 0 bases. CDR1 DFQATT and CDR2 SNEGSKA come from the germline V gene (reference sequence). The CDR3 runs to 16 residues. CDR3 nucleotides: TGCAGTGCTAGGACTAGCGGGGAAGGTAGCACAGATACGCAGTATTTT. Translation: CSARTSGEGSTDTQYF.

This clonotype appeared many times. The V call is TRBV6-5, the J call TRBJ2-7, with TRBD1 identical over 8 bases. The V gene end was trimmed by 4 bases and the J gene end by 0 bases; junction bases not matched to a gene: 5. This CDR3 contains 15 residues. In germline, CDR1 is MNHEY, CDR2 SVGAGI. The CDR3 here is CASSLGQGYSYEQYF. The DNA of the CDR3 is TGTGCCAGCAGTTTAGGACAGGGCTACTCCTACGAGCAGTACTTC.

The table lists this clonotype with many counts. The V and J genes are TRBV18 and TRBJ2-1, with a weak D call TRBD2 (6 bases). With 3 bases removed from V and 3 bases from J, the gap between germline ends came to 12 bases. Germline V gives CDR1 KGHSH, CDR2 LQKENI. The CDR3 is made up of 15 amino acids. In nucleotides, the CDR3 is TGTGCCAGCTCACCGTCCGGGAGTCTCTACAATGAGCAGTTCTTC. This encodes CASSPSGSLYNEQFF.

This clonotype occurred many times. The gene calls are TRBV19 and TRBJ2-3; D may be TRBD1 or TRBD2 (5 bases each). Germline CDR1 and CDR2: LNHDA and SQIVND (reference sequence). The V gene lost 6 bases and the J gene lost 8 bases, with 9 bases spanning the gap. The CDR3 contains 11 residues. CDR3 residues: CASRDGTTQYF. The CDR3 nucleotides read TGTGCCAGTAGGGACGGGACTACGCAGTATTTT.

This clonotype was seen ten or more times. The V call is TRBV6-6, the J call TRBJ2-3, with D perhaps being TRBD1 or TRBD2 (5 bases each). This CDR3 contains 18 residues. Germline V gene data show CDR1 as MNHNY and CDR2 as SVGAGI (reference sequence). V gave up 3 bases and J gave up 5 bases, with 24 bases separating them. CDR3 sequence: CASSYHPGARLAIDTQYF. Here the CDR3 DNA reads TGTGCCAGCAGTTATCACCCCGGGGCCCGGCTAGCAATAGATACGCAGTATTTT.

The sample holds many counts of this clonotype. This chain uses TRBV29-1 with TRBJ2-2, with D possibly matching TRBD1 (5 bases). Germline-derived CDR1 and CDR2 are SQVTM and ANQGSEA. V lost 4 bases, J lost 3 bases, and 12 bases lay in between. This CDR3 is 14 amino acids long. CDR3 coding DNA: TGCAGCGTTGCAGGGTGGGCGGACACCGGGGAGCTGTTTTTT. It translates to CSVAGWADTGELFF.